Sequencing of this T cell receptor beta chain was carried out in a study of shared clonotypes between healthy human individuals. Study summary: For every donor, three CD4 naive, three CD4 memory, two CD8 naive and one CD8 memory plates were used. Study conclusions and caveats: Since donors were few, the genetic and exposure-history diversity represented was limited.

This clone appeared once. Antigen unknown. V dropped 2 bases and J dropped 11 bases, with 15 bases sitting between them. This CDR3 is 13 amino acids long. Germline V gene sequence: CDR1 MGHDK, CDR2 SYGVNS. The authors distributed each subset's genomic DNA evenly over several immunoSEQ plates. Per the original methods: As immunoSEQ supplied junction-only sequences (without quality scores), filtering differed. Assay: immunoSEQ multiplex PCR; the TCRdb copy retains only in-frame clones and omits some. That table furnishes V, J and clone size, whereas the DNA furnished D and trimming. The top ten hold more than 1.5% of the sample, which has around 1.9 million clones, over 85% seen once. Naive CD8 cells comprised CD45RO-negative, CCR7-positively selected cells, excluding terminally differentiated effector memory CD45RA+ cells.

Sequenced material: naive CD8+ T cells from PBMCs. The source is a man between 18 and 35 years old in good health. Some clones in this sample may be carry-over from other donors' samples. V usage is TRBV25-1 and J usage is TRBJ2-5; either TRBD1 or TRBD2 may fit D (5 bases each). CDR3 nucleotide sequence: TGTGCCAGCAGTGAAGTTTACCAGGGACGGCAGTACTTC. It codes for CASSEVYQGRQYF.